The clone carrying this T cell receptor beta chain was observed a handful of times. The antigen is not known. Using RNA transcripts as the source, TCR beta CDR3 regions were amplified. HTBI primers were used for first-round RT-PCR of the TCR CDR3. TCRdb analysed the multiplex PCR reads with MiXCR anew, one entry per CDR3 protein. The repertoire holds about 360,000 distinct CDR3 sequences, with 15% to 19% as singletons. The data are from a study of T cells in Graves' hyperthyroidism and ophthalmopathy. Study findings and constraints: Blood also showed most of the thyroid clonotypes that were expanded above 0.001.

Lactation, pregnancy, other autoimmune disease or uncontrolled infection excluded patients. The CDR3 contains 14 residues. The V and J ends lost 5 bases and 6 bases, in that order; junction bases with no gene match: 7. Germline V gene data show CDR1 as DFQATT and CDR2 as SNEGSKA (reference sequence). The J gene is TRBJ2-1, the V gene TRBV20-1; 10 bases are a match to TRBD1. The sequence derives from a woman between 18 and 29 years old with Graves' hyperthyroidism that later progressed to Graves' ophthalmopathy. What was sequenced was blood. The CDR3 region has the DNA TGCAGTGCTTTTAGGGACAGGGGTATCAATGAGCAGTTCTTC. Its protein is CSAFRDRGINEQFF.